Detailed here is one TCR beta chain. No antigen is known for it. The data were taken from a study of shared clonotypes between healthy human individuals. Study-level findings and limits: Some clonotypes were shared by all four sorted-subset donors, while others were not shared. The non-shared ones had lower generation probabilities than the shared ones.

Trimming took 5 bases from V and 0 from J, leaving 20 bases between them. Germline assignment: CDR1 SGHNT and CDR2 YENEEA. The CDR3 runs 17 residues. This was a deep-level run. In replicate PCRs of sorted subsets, roughly 190 ng DNA, approximately 30,000 T cell genomes, was used. TCRdb's copy holds only in-frame clones and misses some; the assay was immunoSEQ multiplex PCR. The sample lists 2 million to 2.5 million clones, 85% to 95% occurring once. Sequencing was performed on naive CD4+ T cells from PBMCs. Subset: CD45RA+ positively selected. The chain employs TRBV11-3 and TRBJ2-7, with D perhaps matching TRBD1 or TRBD2 (5 bases each). The TCR originated in a man in his late teens or twenties in good health. Some clones in this sample may be carry-over from other donors' samples. The CDR3 protein is CASSPTPGTASSYEQYF. CDR3 DNA sequence: TGTGCCAGCAGCCCTACCCCCGGGACGGCGAGCTCCTACGAGCAGTACTTC.